The next 3 T cell receptor beta chains were all read from a single sample in a study of blood T cells in healthy people across ages. Combining a sample-barcoded 5' primer with a J-beta primer mix, a second PCR ran for roughly 7 to 11 cycles. A single record per CDR3 protein comes from TCRdb applying MiXCR to the 5' RACE reads. The data contain 1.4 million or so distinct CDR3 sequences, about 42% of them seen just once; the ten biggest clones take up about 4%. The sample consisted of blood. The source is a woman aged 18-35 years in good health.

The chain has TRBV2 and TRBJ2-7, with D maybe TRBD2 (5 bases). V dropped 3 bases and J dropped 4 bases, with 10 bases sitting between them. This CDR3 has 13 residues. Germline CDR1 and CDR2: SNHLY and FYNNEI. In nucleotides, the CDR3 is TGTGCCAGCAGTGACGGGATGGGGTACGAGCAGTACTTC. Encoded protein: CASSDGMGYEQYF. The full variable domain, in which reference TRBV2 and TRBJ2-7 provide the parts outside the CDR3, is EPEVTQTPSHQVTQMGQEVILRCVPISNHLYFYWYRQILGQKVEFLVSFYNNEISEKSEIFDDQFSVERPDGSNFTLKIRSTKLEDSAMYFCASSDGMGYEQYFGPGTRLTVT.

The rearrangement joins TRBV20-1 to TRBJ2-1; unclear D gene. Trimming took 0 bases from V and 2 from J, leaving 8 bases between them. The CDR3 covers 14 residues. Germline V lookup: CDR1 DFQATT, CDR2 SNEGSKA (reference sequence). The CDR3 bases are TGCAGTGCTAGAGACTGGAGCGCCTACAATGAGCAGTTCTTC. Its translation: CSARDWSAYNEQFF.

The rearrangement uses TRBV7-8 and TRBJ2-3; no reliable D call. Deletions cut 5 bases from V and 4 bases from J, with 13 bases between. The CDR3 covers 14 residues. The V gene's germline CDR1 is SGHVS and CDR2 FQNEAQ. The CDR3 protein is CASSRPRRADTQYF. DNA of the CDR3: TGTGCCAGCAGCCGTCCCAGAAGGGCAGATACGCAGTATTTT.